This passage covers 29 T cell receptor beta chains from one sample sequenced in a study of regulatory T cells in long-lasting Graves disease. CDR3-region Arm-PCR and iRepertoire HTBI primers produced the TCR beta libraries. TCRdb analysed the multiplex PCR reads with MiXCR anew, one entry per CDR3 protein. The sample holds some 450,000 distinct CDR3 sequences, 20% to 30% seen once. The time point is: persistent/refractory GD, antithyroid drugs over 5 years with positive TRAb. RNA isolated from PBMCs was used to make the TCR library. This specimen was peripheral blood mononuclear cells (PBMCs), taken when the disease was refractory, from a patient treated with antithyroid drugs. Receptors originate from a female donor with Graves disease.

This clonotype occurred a few times. V and J are TRBV9 and TRBJ1-1; D gene unclear. Germline CDR1 reads SGDLS; CDR2 reads YYNGEE. V was cut by 3 bases and J by 8 bases, with 11 bases left in between. The CDR3 loop spans 12 amino acids. CDR3 amino acids: CASSDTIGEAFF. The CDR3 DNA follows: TGTGCCAGCAGCGACACTATTGGGGAAGCTTTCTTT.

This clonotype was detected only once. Given a much more abundant clone one base away, this may be a read error. The chain carries TRBV6-1 and TRBJ1-2; D not resolved. This CDR3 region has 13 residues. Germline CDR1 reads MNHNS; CDR2 reads SASEGT. Trimming left V 7 bases short and J 8 bases short, with 17 bases between. This CDR3 is CASTDDVGLGYTF. DNA of the CDR3: TGTGCCAGCACAGACGATGTAGGGCTCGGCTACACCTTC.

The chain links TRBV30 to TRBJ2-5; D might be TRBD2 (6 bases). The ends were cut back, 2 bases at V and 5 bases at J, with 18 bases in the middle. The CDR3 is made up of 15 amino acids. CDR1 and CDR2 (germline): GTSNPN, SVGIG (reference sequence). DNA for the CDR3: TGTGCCTGGAGTATAGAAGGAGGGGTCGGTGAGACCCAGTACTTC. It codes for CAWSIEGGVGETQYF. Complete variable domain (other parts from reference TRBV30 and TRBJ2-5): SQTIHQWPATLVQPVGSPLSLECTVEGTSNPNLYWYRQAAGRGLQLLFYSVGIGQISSEVPQNLSASRPQDRQFILSSKKLLLSDSGFYLCAWSIEGGVGETQYFGPGTRLLVL.

The chain combines TRBV20-1 with TRBJ2-1; 9 positions match TRBD2. The CDR3 sequence is 15 residues long. V gave up 6 bases and J gave up 6 bases; unmatched junction bases: 12. Germline lookup yields CDR1 DFQATT and CDR2 SNEGSKA (reference sequence). The DNA of the CDR3 is TGCAGTGCACCCTTTGGCGGGAGGGCCTTCAATGAGCAGTTCTTC. Protein: CSAPFGGRAFNEQFF.

This clonotype has a single count. This chain connects TRBV25-1 to TRBJ2-5; D perhaps matches TRBD2 (6 bases). The germline V gene encodes CDR1 MGHDK and CDR2 SYGVNS. The length of the CDR3 is 15 residues. The V end was cut by 1 base, the J end by 5 bases, with 14 bases between. The CDR3 region has the DNA TGTGCCAGCAGTGAATTTGGAGGGGCGGGGGAGACCCAGTACTTC. It yields the protein CASSEFGGAGETQYF. The full variable domain, rest sourced from reference TRBV25-1 and TRBJ2-5, is EADIYQTPRYLVIGTGKKITLECSQTMGHDKMYWYQQDPGMELHLIHYSYGVNSTEKGDLSSESTVSRIRTEHFPLTLESARPSHTSQYLCASSEFGGAGETQYFGPGTRLLVL.

Many counts were recorded for this clonotype. The chain links TRBV28 to TRBJ1-3; D ambiguous. The V gene lost 3 bases and the J gene lost 6 bases, with 6 bases spanning the gap. Germline V gene lookup returns CDR1 MDHEN and CDR2 SYDVKM. The CDR3 has 12 residues. The CDR3: CASSLQTNTIYF. As DNA, the CDR3 is TGTGCCAGCAGTTTGCAGACAAACACCATATATTTT.

The chain uses TRBV5-6 and TRBJ1-5, with TRBD1 matching over 10 bases. This CDR3 is 17 amino acids long. The J segment lost 1 base and the V segment lost 0 bases, leaving 4 bases of the junction unmatched. The germline CDR1 and CDR2 sequences are SGHDT and YYEEEE. The CDR3: CASSLASTGGSNQPQHF. The DNA for the CDR3 is TGTGCCAGCAGCTTGGCCTCGACAGGGGGCAGCAATCAGCCCCAGCATTTT. Looking up the rest from reference TRBV5-6 and TRBJ1-5 gives the full variable domain: DAGVTQSPTHLIKTRGQQVTLRCSPKSGHDTVSWYQQALGQGPQFIFQYYEEEERQRGNFPDRFSGHQFPNYSSELNVNALLLGDSALYLCASSLASTGGSNQPQHFGDGTRLSIL.

This chain links TRBV6-2 or TRBV6-3 with TRBJ2-2; no firm D call. V was shortened by 1 base and J by 6 bases, with 6 bases between the two germline ends. Germline V lookup: CDR1 MNHEY, CDR2 SVGEGT. This CDR3 contains 13 residues. The CDR3 DNA is TGTGCCAGCAGTTACTGGGTTTCCGGGGAGCTGTTTTTT. Protein: CASSYWVSGELFF.

The rearrangement joins TRBV3-1 to TRBJ1-2; a possible D gene is TRBD1 (6 bases). Germline V gives CDR1 LGHDT, CDR2 YNNKEL (reference sequence). This CDR3 region has 13 residues. The V gene lost 3 bases and the J gene lost 2 bases, with 7 bases spanning the gap. CDR3 in amino acids: CASSHGQNYGYTF. CDR3 DNA: TGTGCCAGCAGCCACGGACAGAACTATGGCTACACCTTC.

This clonotype turned up a few times. The rearrangement joins TRBV5-1 to TRBJ2-2; 9 bases are shared with TRBD2. After removal of 2 bases from V and 4 bases from J, the junction contained 6 bases not matched to a gene. The CDR3 is 16 amino acids. CDR1 is SGHRS, CDR2 YFSETQ, per germline. CDR3 bases: TGCGCCAGCAGCTTTGCGGGAGGGCCGAGCACCGGGGAGCTGTTTTTT. Its protein product is CASSFAGGPSTGELFF.

This clonotype was recorded many times. The chain links TRBV4-2 to TRBJ1-4; D unclear. Germline values: CDR1 LGHNA, CDR2 YNFKEQ. There are 16 residues in the CDR3. The V gene lost 1 base and the J gene lost 4 bases, with 13 bases spanning the gap. In nucleotides, the CDR3 is TGTGCCAGCAGCCAAGGTCGGCCGGAAAATAATGAAAAACTGTTTTTT. It translates to CASSQGRPENNEKLFF.

Comments on this clonotype: This may stem from a read error, because a much larger clone lies one nucleotide away. J is TRBJ2-2 and V is TRBV2, with TRBD1 matching over 9 bases. The CDR3 extends over 14 amino acids. CDR1 and CDR2 from the germline V gene are SNHLY and FYNNEI. The CDR3 DNA sequence: TGTGCCAGCAGGAAGACAGGGGGAGCCGGGGGGCTGTTTTTT. This encodes CASRKTGGAGGLFF.

This clonotype occurred many times. The chain carries TRBV28 and TRBJ1-2; TRBD1 matches at 7 bases. From germline, CDR1 is MDHEN and CDR2 SYDVKM. This CDR3 spans 11 amino acids. V lost 8 bases to trimming and J lost 5 bases; unmatched junction nucleotides: 2. CDR3 coding DNA: TGTGCCAGCGGGGACAGTTATGGCTACACCTTC. Translating it yields CASGDSYGYTF.

The sample holds a few counts of this clonotype. The V call is TRBV12-3 or TRBV12-4, the J call TRBJ1-3; D remains unclear. The CDR3 has 13 residues. V dropped 7 bases and J dropped 5 bases, with 12 bases sitting between them. The CDR3 DNA reads as TGTGCCAGCAACCACAGAAGCCGAAACACCATATATTTT. Its protein is CASNHRSRNTIYF.

Points on this clonotype: A much larger clone lies one base from this, so it may be a read error. V is TRBV6-2 or TRBV6-3 and J is TRBJ2-5, with TRBD1 matching 7 bases. The CDR3 extends over 15 amino acids. Germline CDR1 MNHEY, CDR2 SVGEGT. Losses at the gene ends were 1 base for V and 4 bases for J; bases not matched to a gene: 6. This CDR3 is CASSYYGTVRETQYF. For the CDR3, the DNA is TGTGCCAGCAGTTACTATGGGACAGTCCGAGAGACCCAGTACTTC.

The chain recombines TRBV2 with TRBJ2-3, with a tentative D call TRBD2 (5 bases). Germline V gene lookup returns CDR1 SNHLY and CDR2 FYNNEI. The CDR3 sequence is 14 residues long. Deletions cut 7 bases from V and 10 bases from J, with 21 bases between. DNA for the CDR3: TGTGCCAGCATCCCGCAGGACTCCGTGCTTGCGCAGTATTTT. It yields the protein CASIPQDSVLAQYF.

This clonotype has a count of ten or more. The V gene is TRBV5-1, the J gene TRBJ2-2, with a weak D call TRBD2 (6 bases). CDR3 length: 16 residues. From germline, CDR1 is SGHRS and CDR2 YFSETQ. Deletions cut 0 bases from V and 7 bases from J, with 16 bases between. CDR3 in amino acids: CASSLELAGGFGELFF. CDR3 in DNA: TGCGCCAGCAGCTTGGAACTAGCCGGAGGCTTCGGGGAGCTGTTTTTT.

The chain is built from TRBV19 and TRBJ2-7, with 8 bases lining up with TRBD1. CDR3 length: 16 residues. Germline CDR1 LNHDA, CDR2 SQIVND (reference sequence). The V and J ends lost 5 bases and 5 bases, in that order; junction bases with no gene match: 14. CDR3 DNA sequence: TGTGCCAGTAGTTTTTTGGGTGTGACAGGGGACCACGAGCAGTACTTC. This gives the protein CASSFLGVTGDHEQYF. The whole variable domain, remainder taken from reference TRBV19 and TRBJ2-7, is DGGITQSPKYLFRKEGQNVTLSCEQNLNHDAMYWYRQDPGQGLRLIYYSQIVNDFQKGDIAEGYSVSREKKESFPLTVTSAQKNPTAFYLCASSFLGVTGDHEQYFGPGTRLTVT.

This clonotype was found many times. The chain carries TRBV20-1 and TRBJ2-4, with 7 bases matching TRBD1. The CDR3 totals 14 residues. CDR1 is DFQATT and CDR2 is SNEGSKA in the germline V gene (reference sequence). Unmatched junction bases numbered 13, after V lost 3 bases and J lost 11 bases. CDR3 DNA: TGCAGTGCTAGCCGGGGACAGCTCTCTAACGTTCAGTACTTC. This gives the protein CSASRGQLSNVQYF.

The rearrangement uses TRBV2 and TRBJ1-6; D remains ambiguous. Trimming stripped 8 bases from V and 7 bases from J, with 12 bases between. This CDR3 has 13 amino acids. Germline CDR1 reads SNHLY; CDR2 reads FYNNEI. CDR3 sequence reads: CASVGGPNSPLHF. CDR3 nucleotide sequence: TGTGCCAGCGTCGGCGGCCCCAATTCACCCCTCCACTTT. Using reference TRBV2 and TRBJ1-6 for the parts outside the CDR3, the full variable domain is EPEVTQTPSHQVTQMGQEVILRCVPISNHLYFYWYRQILGQKVEFLVSFYNNEISEKSEIFDDQFSVERPDGSNFTLKIRSTKLEDSAMYFCASVGGPNSPLHFGNGTRLTVT.

This clonotype was counted at least ten times. The genes are TRBV29-1 and TRBJ2-7, with 12 bases aligning to TRBD2. V dropped 5 bases and J dropped 3; count of bases not matched to a gene: 2. Germline V CDR1 and CDR2: SQVTM, ANQGSEA. The CDR3 is 13 residues long. The CDR3 here is CSVTSGRLYEQYF. The CDR3, as DNA: TGCAGCGTTACTAGCGGGAGGCTCTACGAGCAGTACTTC.

This clonotype was recorded at least ten times. The chain joins TRBV12-3 or TRBV12-4 to TRBJ1-1; D not resolved. The CDR3 runs 14 residues. Trimming took 6 bases from V and 4 from J, leaving 15 bases between them. In DNA form, the CDR3 reads TGTGCCAGCAGCTTCCGGGCCCTGAGCACTGAAGCTTTCTTT. This translates into CASSFRALSTEAFF.

The V call is TRBV6-2 or TRBV6-3, the J call TRBJ1-1; no definite D call. This CDR3 has 14 residues. Trimming stripped 5 bases from V and 1 base from J, with 11 bases between. From germline, CDR1 is MNHEY and CDR2 SVGEGT. CDR3 bases: TGTGCCAGCAGTCACCCCAGACGGAACACTGAAGCTTTCTTT. As protein: CASSHPRRNTEAFF.

The chain has TRBV7-2 and TRBJ1-6; the D is unclear. The CDR3 covers 15 residues. With 1 base removed from V and 7 bases from J, the gap between germline ends came to 11 bases. Germline V gene sequence: CDR1 SGHTA, CDR2 FQGNSA. CDR3 coding DNA: TGTGCCAGCAGCTTAGTGGAACGAGGCAATTCACCCCTCCACTTT. This sequence encodes CASSLVERGNSPLHF.

This clonotype is a singleton in its sample. The chain couples TRBV9 to TRBJ2-2; maybe TRBD2 (6 bases). This CDR3 region has 16 residues. V lost 3 bases and J lost 0, with 12 bases in between. In germline, CDR1 is SGDLS, CDR2 YYNGEE. In DNA, the CDR3 is TGTGCCAGCAGCGGTGCGGGAATTACGAACACCGGGGAGCTGTTTTTT. This gives the protein CASSGAGITNTGELFF.

The rearrangement links TRBV30 to TRBJ2-1, with a tentative D call TRBD2 (5 bases). CDR3 length equals 16 residues. The germline V gene has CDR1 GTSNPN and CDR2 SVGIG (reference sequence). Trimming removed 0 bases from V and 1 base from J, with 13 bases in between. The CDR3 protein is CAWSVIVGVSYNEQFF. CDR3 DNA: TGTGCCTGGAGTGTCATCGTGGGAGTATCCTACAATGAGCAGTTCTTC.

This clonotype was seen only once. The chain is built from TRBV12-3 or TRBV12-4 and TRBJ2-2; D is uncertain. V gave up 7 bases and J gave up 7 bases, with 22 bases separating them. The CDR3 extends over 16 amino acids. The CDR3 DNA follows: TGTGCCAGCACCCGCCCTCGCAGAATTGGCGGCGGGGAGCTGTTTTTT. This codes for CASTRPRRIGGGELFF.

In this sample, this clonotype turned up many times. This chain links TRBV28 with TRBJ2-7; D is perhaps TRBD1 (5 bases). The V end was cut by 6 bases, the J end by 0 bases, with 21 bases between. Germline V lookup: CDR1 MDHEN, CDR2 SYDVKM. The CDR3 runs to 17 residues. CDR3: CASSEGVVGSSSYEQYF. The DNA of the CDR3 is TGTGCCAGCAGCGAAGGGGTGGTGGGCTCCAGCTCCTACGAGCAGTACTTC.

This clonotype was counted only a few times. V is TRBV6-2 or TRBV6-3 and J is TRBJ1-5; 7 nucleotides agree with TRBD1. Germline-derived CDR1 and CDR2 are MNHEY and SVGEGT. The CDR3 length is 15 residues. Trimming took 2 bases from V and 4 from J; bases not matched to a gene: 5. CDR3 sequence (DNA): TGTGCCAGCAGTTACGGGGCCAGGGGGAATCAGCCCCAGCATTTT. This gives the protein CASSYGARGNQPQHF.